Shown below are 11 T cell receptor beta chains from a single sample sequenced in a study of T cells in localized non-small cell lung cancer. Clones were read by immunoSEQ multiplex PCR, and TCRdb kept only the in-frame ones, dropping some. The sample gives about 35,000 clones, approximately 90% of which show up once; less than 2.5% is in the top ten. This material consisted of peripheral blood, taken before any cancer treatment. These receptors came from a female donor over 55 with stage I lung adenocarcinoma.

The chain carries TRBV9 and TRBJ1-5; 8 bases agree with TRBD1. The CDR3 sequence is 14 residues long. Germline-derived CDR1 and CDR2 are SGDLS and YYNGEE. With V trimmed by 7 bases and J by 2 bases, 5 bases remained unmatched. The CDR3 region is CASGKTGGNQPQHF. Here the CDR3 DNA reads TGTGCCAGCGGCAAGACAGGGGGCAATCAGCCCCAGCATTTT. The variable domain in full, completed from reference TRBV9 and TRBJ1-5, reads DSGVTQTPKHLITATGQRVTLRCSPRSGDLSVYWYQQSLDQGLQFLIQYYNGEERAKGNILERFSAQQFPDLHSELNLSSLELGDSALYFCASGKTGGNQPQHFGDGTRLSIL.

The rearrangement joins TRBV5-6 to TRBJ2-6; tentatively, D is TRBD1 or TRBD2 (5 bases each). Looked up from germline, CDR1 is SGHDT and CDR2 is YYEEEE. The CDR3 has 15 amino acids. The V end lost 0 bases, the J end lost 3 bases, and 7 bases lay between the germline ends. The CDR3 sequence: CASSLVGVGANVLTF. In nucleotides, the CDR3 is TGTGCCAGCAGCTTGGTGGGGGTTGGGGCCAACGTCCTGACTTTC.

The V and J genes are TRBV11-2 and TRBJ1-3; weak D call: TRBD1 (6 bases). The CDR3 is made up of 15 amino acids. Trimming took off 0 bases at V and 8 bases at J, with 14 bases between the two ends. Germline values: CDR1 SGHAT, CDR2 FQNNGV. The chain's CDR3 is CASSLEGSGAHTIYF. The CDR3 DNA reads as TGTGCCAGCAGCTTAGAGGGGTCAGGGGCGCACACCATATATTTT.

CDR3 sequence reads: CASSTLAGGRHEQFF. For the CDR3, the DNA is TGTGCCAGCAGCACCCTAGCGGGGGGGCGCCATGAGCAGTTCTTC. The chain joins TRBV7-9 to TRBJ2-1; 12 bases are a match to TRBD2. Unmatched junction bases numbered 7, after V lost 5 bases and J lost 8 bases. Per germline, CDR1 SEHNR and CDR2 FQNEAQ (reference sequence). This CDR3 contains 15 residues.

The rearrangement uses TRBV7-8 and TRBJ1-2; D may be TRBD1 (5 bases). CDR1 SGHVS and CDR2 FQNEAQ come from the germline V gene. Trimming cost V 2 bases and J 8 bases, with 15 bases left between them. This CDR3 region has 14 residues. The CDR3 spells CASSLPNGGSGYTF. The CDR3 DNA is TGTGCCAGCAGCTTACCCAACGGGGGGAGCGGCTACACCTTC. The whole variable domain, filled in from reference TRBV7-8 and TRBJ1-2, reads GAGVSQSPRYKVAKRGQDVALRCDPISGHVSLFWYQQALGQGPEFLTYFQNEAQLDKSGLPSDRFFAERPEGSVSTLKIQRTQQEDSAVYLCASSLPNGGSGYTFGSGTRLTVV.

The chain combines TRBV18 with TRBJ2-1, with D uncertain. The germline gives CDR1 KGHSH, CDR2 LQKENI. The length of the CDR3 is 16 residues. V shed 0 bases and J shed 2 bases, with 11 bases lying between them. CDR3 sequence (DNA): TGTGCCAGCTCACCACCAGGCAGTGCCCCCTACAATGAGCAGTTCTTC. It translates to CASSPPGSAPYNEQFF.

The CDR3 reads CASSPGGFQETQYF. The DNA for the CDR3 is TGTGCCAGCAGCCCTGGGGGGTTCCAAGAGACCCAGTACTTC. The V gene is TRBV11-3, the J gene TRBJ2-5; TRBD2 is a possible D gene (6 bases). The V and J ends lost 5 bases and 1 base respectively, with 11 bases between them. The CDR3 totals 14 residues. CDR1 is SGHNT and CDR2 is YENEEA in the germline V gene.

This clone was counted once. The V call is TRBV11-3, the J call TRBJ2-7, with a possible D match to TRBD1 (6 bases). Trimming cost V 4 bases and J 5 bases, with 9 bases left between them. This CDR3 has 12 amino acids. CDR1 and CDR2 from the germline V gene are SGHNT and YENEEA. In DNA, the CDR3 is TGTGCCAGCAGCTCCTGGACAGACGAGCAGTACTTC. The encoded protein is CASSSWTDEQYF.

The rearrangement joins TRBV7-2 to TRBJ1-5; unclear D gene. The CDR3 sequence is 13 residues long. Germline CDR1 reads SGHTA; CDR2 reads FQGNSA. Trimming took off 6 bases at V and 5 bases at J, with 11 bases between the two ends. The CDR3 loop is CASSQGRDQPQHF. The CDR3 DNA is TGTGCCAGCAGTCAAGGGAGGGATCAGCCCCAGCATTTT.

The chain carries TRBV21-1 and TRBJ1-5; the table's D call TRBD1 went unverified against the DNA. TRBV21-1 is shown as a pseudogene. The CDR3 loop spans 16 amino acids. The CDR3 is CASSLCRDRGNQPQHF. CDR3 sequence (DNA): TGTGCCAGCAGCCTTTGCCGGGACAGAGGCAATCAGCCCCAGCATTTT.

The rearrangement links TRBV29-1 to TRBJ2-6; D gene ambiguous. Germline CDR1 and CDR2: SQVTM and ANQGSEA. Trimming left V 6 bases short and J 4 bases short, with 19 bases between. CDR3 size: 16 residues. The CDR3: CSVGMMRLAGANVLTF. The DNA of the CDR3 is TGCAGCGTGGGGATGATGCGGTTGGCCGGGGCCAACGTCCTGACTTTC.